This TCR beta chain emerged from a study of T cell repertoires in cytomegalovirus infection. Study-wide background: The public TCR beta signatures pointed to both CMV infection and matching HLA type.

MiXCR, applied by TCRdb to the reads, yields one record per CDR3 protein. The top ten hold over 13% of the sample, which has roughly 990,000 distinct CDR3 sequences, less than 35% seen once. The study, taken as a whole, reports: Within the response measured ex vivo, HLA-C-restricted CMV-specific TCR beta clonotypes were dominant.

Turning to this clonotype: Its antigen is unidentified.

The V gene's germline CDR1 is SNHLY and CDR2 FYNNEI. This CDR3 has 13 amino acids. V gave up 7 bases and J gave up 3 bases; unmatched junction bases: 6. Material: cultured CD8+ T cells from PBMCs, obtained from culture after CMV antigen stimulation. This rearrangement joins TRBV2 to TRBJ2-7; the match to TRBD1 covers 7 bases. The origin of this receptor is a human donor in good health (CMV status not recorded). Some clones in this sample may be carry-over from other donors' samples. The CDR3 here is CASKNRGDYEQYV. The CDR3 DNA follows: TGTGCCAGCAAAAACAGGGGAGACTACGAGCAGTACGTC.